Shown below are 25 T cell receptor beta chains from a single sample sequenced in a study of blood T cells in healthy people across ages. Together with a sample-barcoded 5' primer, a J-beta primer mix was included in a second PCR lasting about 6 to 11 cycles. TCRdb re-derived calls from the 5' RACE reads in MiXCR, one entry per CDR3 protein. The table shows around 1,500,000 distinct CDR3 sequences, with about 30% occurring only once. Sequenced material: blood. These receptors all come from a woman aged 25-40 years in good health.

The table lists this clonotype with many counts. V usage is TRBV12-3 or TRBV12-4 and J usage is TRBJ2-4; a possible D gene is TRBD2 (5 bases). Trimming stripped 2 bases from V and 3 bases from J, with 8 bases between. This CDR3 has 14 amino acids. This chain's CDR3 is CASSLSGVKNIQYF. Written as DNA, the CDR3 is TGTGCCAGCAGTTTATCCGGGGTCAAAAACATTCAGTACTTC.

This rearrangement joins TRBV21-1 to TRBJ1-5; no DNA check was done on the table's D call, TRBD1. TRBV21-1 is marked as a pseudogene. The CDR3 sequence is 16 residues long. The CDR3, as DNA: TGTGCCAGCAGGCCCTTCGGGGCGCGTGGTCGGCAGCCCCAGCATTTT. This codes for CASRPFGARGRQPQHF.

This clonotype was detected many times. This chain connects TRBV29-1 to TRBJ2-7, with D hard to call. Trimming removed 4 bases at V and 6 bases at J, with 10 bases between. Germline V gives CDR1 SQVTM, CDR2 ANQGSEA. The CDR3 contains 11 residues. Written as DNA, the CDR3 is TGCAGCGTTGGGTGGGTGGGCGAGCAGTACTTC. Its translation: CSVGWVGEQYF.

For this clonotype: A much bigger clone sits one base away, suggesting this may be a read error. V and J are TRBV28 and TRBJ2-3; D might be TRBD2 (6 bases). The CDR3 covers 12 residues. The V end was cut by 7 bases, the J end by 6 bases, with 11 bases between. CDR1 and CDR2 (germline): MDHEN, SYDVKM. CDR3 in amino acids: CASTPRGDTQYF. The CDR3 DNA sequence: TGTGCCAGCACCCCCCGGGGGGATACGCAGTATTTT.

As for this clonotype: A much larger clonotype is one base distant, so this may be a read error. The rearrangement joins TRBV5-1 to TRBJ2-5; 7 positions match TRBD1. Per the germline V gene, CDR1 is SGHRS and CDR2 is YFSETQ. The CDR3 is made up of 16 amino acids. The ends lost 0 bases at V and 4 bases at J; junction bases unmatched: 9. This CDR3 reads CASSLAGTATRETQYF. CDR3 nucleotides: TGCGCCAGCAGCTTGGCCGGGACAGCGACAAGAGAGACCCAGTACTTC.

The chain recombines TRBV3-1 with TRBJ1-4; D unclear. This CDR3 comprises 12 residues. Per the germline V gene, CDR1 is LGHDT and CDR2 is YNNKEL (reference sequence). V was cut by 8 bases and J by 3 bases, with 7 bases left in between. The CDR3 DNA follows: TGTGCCAGCTTGAGTCCTAATGAAAAACTGTTTTTT. Its protein is CASLSPNEKLFF.

CDR3: CASREGQGAQGYTF. DNA of the CDR3: TGTGCCAGCAGAGAGGGCCAGGGGGCCCAAGGCTACACCTTC. The chain uses TRBV28 and TRBJ1-2; TRBD1 agrees at 8 bases. The CDR3 has 14 amino acids. J gave up 8 bases and V 6 bases, and 11 bases lay outside the gene matches. Germline-derived CDR1 and CDR2 are MDHEN and SYDVKM.

V is TRBV29-1 and J is TRBJ1-1; D is uncertain. V lost 5 bases to trimming and J lost 2 bases, with 9 bases between them. This CDR3 contains 12 residues. CDR1 is SQVTM and CDR2 is ANQGSEA in the germline V gene. The CDR3 is CSVMGPNTEAFF. The DNA of the CDR3 is TGCAGCGTTATGGGCCCAAACACTGAAGCTTTCTTT.

A remark on this clonotype: One junction end does not reproduce the germline sequence, and a read error may be involved. The chain is built from TRBV28 and TRBJ2-7, with no clear D. Germline V gives CDR1 MDHEN, CDR2 SYDVKM. This CDR3 contains 13 residues. The CDR3 sequence: CAGSTQPTYEQYF. In nucleotides, the CDR3 is TGTGCCGGCAGCACCCAACCCACTTACGAGCAGTACTTC.

This clonotype was counted at least ten times. The V and J genes are TRBV7-2 and TRBJ2-1, with D maybe TRBD1 (5 bases). Germline V gene sequence: CDR1 SGHTA, CDR2 FQGNSA. Trimming removed 8 bases at V and 0 bases at J, with 11 bases between. The CDR3 is 14 amino acids. This chain's CDR3 is CASAAGHSYNEQFF. CDR3 nucleotides: TGTGCCAGCGCCGCAGGGCACTCCTACAATGAGCAGTTCTTC. The complete variable domain, with remaining parts taken from reference TRBV7-2 and TRBJ2-1, reads GAGVSQSPSNKVTEKGKDVELRCDPISGHTALYWYRQSLGQGLEFLIYFQGNSAPDKSGLPSDRFSAERTGGSVSTLTIQRTQQEDSAVYLCASAAGHSYNEQFFGPGTRLTVL.

The chain combines TRBV2 with TRBJ2-7, with 8 bases matching TRBD1. The CDR3 is 15 amino acids. CDR1 SNHLY and CDR2 FYNNEI come from the germline V gene. With V trimmed by 4 bases and J by 5 bases, 10 bases remained unmatched. DNA of the CDR3: TGTGCCAGCAGTGGACAGGGGAATAAAGTGGACGAGCAGTACTTC. Translation: CASSGQGNKVDEQYF.

The V gene is TRBV18, the J gene TRBJ2-5, with 7 nucleotides matching TRBD1. This CDR3 has 15 residues. Germline CDR1 is KGHSH and CDR2 is LQKENI. After removal of 3 bases from V and 3 bases from J, the junction contained 7 bases not matched to a gene. The CDR3 DNA is TGTGCCAGCTCACCGACAGGGTCCAATAAAGAGACCCAGTACTTC. Translating gives CASSPTGSNKETQYF.

There are a few counts of this clonotype. V gene TRBV12-3 or TRBV12-4 combines with J gene TRBJ2-1; 8 bases are shared with TRBD1. The CDR3 is 13 residues long. Trimming cost V 7 bases and J 5 bases; bases outside gene matches: 4. The CDR3 is CASTRDRNNEQFF. The CDR3 region has the DNA TGTGCCAGCACAAGGGACAGGAACAATGAGCAGTTCTTC.

J is TRBJ2-5 and V is TRBV6-6, with 13 positions matching TRBD2. CDR1 and CDR2 from the germline V gene are MNHNY and SVGAGI (reference sequence). The CDR3 sequence is 16 residues long. The junction had 12 bases not matched to a gene; V was cut back by 6 bases and J by 8 bases. CDR3 sequence: CASRGTSGRADRTQYF. In DNA, the CDR3 is TGTGCCAGCAGAGGCACTAGCGGGAGGGCCGATCGTACCCAGTACTTC.

In this sample, this clonotype turned up many times. V gene TRBV20-1 combines with J gene TRBJ2-1, with D uncertain. Germline V gives CDR1 DFQATT, CDR2 SNEGSKA (reference sequence). This CDR3 has 15 residues. Trimming left V 0 bases short and J 0 bases short, with 9 bases between. The CDR3 region has the DNA TGCAGTGCTAGAGATCGGCATAACTCCTACAATGAGCAGTTCTTC. Protein sequence: CSARDRHNSYNEQFF.

This sequence joins TRBV4-1 and TRBJ1-6, with 7 bases aligning to TRBD1. Germline V gene lookup returns CDR1 MGHRA and CDR2 YSYEKL. The junction had 19 bases not matched to a gene; V was cut back by 4 bases and J by 10 bases. There are 18 residues in the CDR3. CDR3: CASSPGQDQGNKRSPLHF. The DNA for the CDR3 is TGCGCCAGCAGCCCAGGACAGGACCAGGGGAACAAGAGATCACCCCTCCACTTT.

This clonotype was seen at least ten times. This rearrangement joins TRBV29-1 to TRBJ2-5; the match to TRBD2 covers 9 bases. The CDR3 is 15 residues long. J was trimmed by 5 bases and V by 5 bases; bases with no gene match: 12. Germline loops: CDR1 SQVTM, CDR2 ANQGSEA. CDR3 amino acids: CSVRIPAGGMETQYF. CDR3 nucleotide sequence: TGCAGCGTTCGCATACCAGCGGGAGGCATGGAGACCCAGTACTTC.

This clonotype has ten or more counts. The chain combines TRBV18 with TRBJ1-4; D gene unclear. Trimming took 1 base from V and 6 from J, leaving 12 bases between them. This CDR3 contains 15 residues. Germline V lookup: CDR1 KGHSH, CDR2 LQKENI. The CDR3 DNA follows: TGTGCCAGCTCACCACGGTACGGGTCGGATGAAAAACTGTTTTTT. Encoded protein: CASSPRYGSDEKLFF.

The chain combines TRBV20-1 with TRBJ2-3; D assignment may be TRBD1 or TRBD2 (5 bases each). The CDR3 is made up of 14 amino acids. From germline, CDR1 is DFQATT and CDR2 SNEGSKA (reference sequence). V shed 5 bases and J shed 2 bases, with 14 bases lying between them. CDR3 bases: TGCAGTGCTCCAGCGATGGGGGTCACAGATACGCAGTATTTT. This sequence encodes CSAPAMGVTDTQYF.

The V gene is TRBV5-1, the J gene TRBJ2-3, with a possible D match to TRBD2 (5 bases). V was trimmed by 6 bases and J by 0 bases, leaving 14 bases between them. The CDR3 runs 15 residues. Germline V gene data show CDR1 as SGHRS and CDR2 as YFSETQ. The CDR3 DNA reads as TGCGCCAGCACTTATAGCGACACTAGCACAGATACGCAGTATTTT. The encoded protein is CASTYSDTSTDTQYF.

This clonotype was seen a few times. The chain couples TRBV7-2 to TRBJ2-7; D is possibly TRBD2 (5 bases). The CDR3 consists of 14 residues. Trimming pared 5 bases from V and 1 base from J, leaving 12 bases between. CDR1 is SGHTA, CDR2 FQGNSA, per germline. CDR3 nucleotides: TGTGCCAGCAGCCCCGATAGCGCATCCTACGAGCAGTACTTC. Translating it yields CASSPDSASYEQYF.

The table lists this clonotype with many counts. The chain uses TRBV6-6 and TRBJ2-7; D unresolved. Germline CDR1 reads MNHNY; CDR2 reads SVGAGI (reference sequence). The CDR3 covers 14 residues. The V gene lost 5 bases and the J gene lost 6 bases, with 17 bases spanning the gap. CDR3 DNA: TGTGCCAGCAGTCCGCGGCCGCATAAGGGCGAGCAGTACTTC. Its translation is CASSPRPHKGEQYF.

This clonotype was detected a few times. The chain employs TRBV2 and TRBJ2-7; D call uncertain. Matching the DNA end better, TRBJ2-5 makes the J call doubtful. Per germline, CDR1 SNHLY and CDR2 FYNNEI. This CDR3 contains 14 residues. CDR3 DNA: TGTGCCAGCAGTGAAGAGGGATTGGGATGGACCCAGTACTTC. It specifies CASSEEGLGWTQYF.

At least ten counts were recorded for this clonotype. The chain carries TRBV5-1 and TRBJ2-1; no clear D. The CDR3 is 12 residues long. The ends were cut back, 4 bases at V and 7 bases at J, with 9 bases in the middle. Germline V CDR1 and CDR2: SGHRS, YFSETQ. The CDR3 spells CASSTPGNEQFF. The CDR3 region has the DNA TGCGCCAGCAGCACTCCCGGGAATGAGCAGTTCTTC.

The chain combines TRBV2 with TRBJ2-1, with 10 bases aligning to TRBD2. The CDR3 is 17 residues long. The J segment lost 0 bases and the V segment lost 8 bases, leaving 10 bases of the junction unmatched. The germline V gene has CDR1 SNHLY and CDR2 FYNNEI. The CDR3 here is CASPSGGAITSYNEQFF. The CDR3 DNA sequence: TGTGCCAGCCCGAGCGGGGGGGCAATAACCTCCTACAATGAGCAGTTCTTC.